Listed here are 17 T cell receptor beta chains from one sample, sequenced in a study of T cells after yellow fever vaccination. MiXCR, applied by TCRdb to the 5' RACE reads, yields one record per CDR3 protein. The sample shows a few hundred thousand distinct CDR3 sequences, about 5.2% of them seen only once. The specimen was CD4+ T cells sorted from PBMCs, collected on the day of the yellow fever booster vaccination. The receptors come from a man aged 18-30 years who received the YFV17D yellow fever vaccine.

V usage is TRBV7-2 and J usage is TRBJ1-6, with TRBD1 identical over 7 bases. The CDR3 runs 14 residues. Germline CDR1 is SGHTA and CDR2 is FQGNSA. V was pared by 2 bases and J by 9 bases, with 4 bases of the junction left unmatched. CDR3 sequence: CASSLNRGGSPLHF. The DNA of the CDR3 is TGTGCCAGCAGCTTAAACAGGGGAGGTTCACCCCTCCACTTT.

This clonotype was found many times. The rearrangement uses TRBV7-3 and TRBJ1-6, with TRBD1 identical over 7 bases. V shed 6 bases, J shed 8 bases, and the junction held 4 bases outside the gene matches. The germline V gene has CDR1 SGHTA and CDR2 FQGTGA. The CDR3 is made up of 13 amino acids. CDR3 sequence: CASSPDRDSPLHF. CDR3 in DNA: TGTGCCAGCAGTCCCGACAGGGATTCACCCCTCCACTTT. Based on the CDR3 plus reference TRBV7-3 and TRBJ1-6, the full variable domain is GAGVSQTPSNKVTEKGKYVELRCDPISGHTALYWYRQSLGQGPEFLIYFQGTGAADDSGLPNDRFFAVRPEGSVSTLKIQRTERGDSAVYLCASSPDRDSPLHFGNGTRLTVT.

This clonotype was counted between two and nine times. V is TRBV18 and J is TRBJ1-1; 7 bases align to TRBD1. The trim removed 1 base at V and 3 bases at J, leaving 5 bases unmatched. The CDR3 is 15 amino acids. The germline gives CDR1 KGHSH, CDR2 LQKENI. CDR3 amino acids: CASSPLIGQDTEAFF. DNA for the CDR3: TGTGCCAGCTCACCACTGATTGGACAGGACACTGAAGCTTTCTTT.

The chain joins TRBV6-6 to TRBJ1-2; D unresolved. Per germline, CDR1 MNHNY and CDR2 SVGAGI (reference sequence). The CDR3 extends over 14 amino acids. V was pared by 5 bases and J by 4 bases, with 14 bases between. CDR3 sequence: CASSVNPGVYGYTF. The CDR3 DNA sequence: TGTGCCAGCAGTGTGAATCCGGGAGTCTATGGCTACACCTTC.

This clonotype was picked up many times. The chain combines TRBV4-1 with TRBJ2-2, with D possibly TRBD1 on 6 matching bases. Trimming cost V 4 bases and J 4 bases, with 13 bases left between them. CDR1 and CDR2 from the germline V gene are MGHRA and YSYEKL. The CDR3 has 15 amino acids. Written as DNA, the CDR3 is TGCGCCAGCAGCCCATGGGGGCGCGCCACCGGGGAGCTGTTTTTT. This sequence encodes CASSPWGRATGELFF.

The V gene is TRBV11-2, the J gene TRBJ2-5; 10 bases agree with TRBD1. J gave up 5 bases and V 1 base, and 7 bases lay outside the gene matches. The CDR3 contains 16 residues. The germline V gene encodes CDR1 SGHAT and CDR2 FQNNGV. The CDR3 here is CASSLVGTGVLETQYF. The CDR3 coding sequence is TGTGCCAGCAGCTTAGTGGGGACAGGGGTTCTCGAGACCCAGTACTTC.

This clonotype occurred a few times. The rearrangement joins TRBV14 to TRBJ1-1; no definite D call. The CDR3 extends over 13 amino acids. Trimming took 0 bases from V and 6 from J, leaving 8 bases between them. Germline values: CDR1 SGHDN, CDR2 FVKESK. The CDR3 loop reads CASSQEGGPEAFF. CDR3 nucleotide sequence: TGTGCCAGCAGCCAAGAGGGAGGGCCTGAAGCTTTCTTT.

This chain connects TRBV7-6 to TRBJ1-1; no firm D call. Per germline, CDR1 SGHVS and CDR2 FNYEAQ. Trimming took off 0 bases at V and 1 base at J, with 6 bases between the two ends. CDR3 length: 14 residues. The CDR3: CASSLALRNTEAFF. CDR3 sequence (DNA): TGTGCCAGCAGCTTAGCCCTTAGGAACACTGAAGCTTTCTTT.

The chain carries TRBV7-2 and TRBJ2-1, with TRBD2 as a possible D gene (6 bases). Germline V gene lookup returns CDR1 SGHTA and CDR2 FQGNSA. V was pared by 4 bases and J by 0 bases, with 10 bases between. The CDR3 length is 15 residues. CDR3 protein: CASSSGLSSYNEQFF. The CDR3 region has the DNA TGTGCCAGCAGCTCGGGACTGAGCTCCTACAATGAGCAGTTCTTC.

The CDR3 sequence: CASSGYSGVADTQYF. CDR3 nucleotide sequence: TGTGCCAGCAGCGGATATAGCGGGGTTGCAGATACGCAGTATTTT. V gene TRBV5-4 combines with J gene TRBJ2-3, with 8 bases fitting TRBD2. The V gene's germline CDR1 is SGHNT and CDR2 YYREEE (reference sequence). This CDR3 comprises 15 residues. Losses at the gene ends were 4 bases for V and 4 bases for J; bases not matched to a gene: 8.

This clonotype has a handful of counts. The chain uses TRBV29-1 and TRBJ1-2; D may be TRBD1 (6 bases). The V end lost 5 bases, the J end lost 4 bases, and 14 bases lay between the germline ends. The CDR3 spans 13 residues. Germline values: CDR1 SQVTM, CDR2 ANQGSEA. The CDR3 DNA reads TGCAGCGTTCGTCCAGGGGAAGGCTATGGCTACACCTTC. Protein sequence: CSVRPGEGYGYTF.

The chain combines TRBV7-2 with TRBJ2-3; TRBD1 might be the D (5 bases). Germline CDR1 is SGHTA and CDR2 is FQGNSA. The CDR3 is made up of 14 amino acids. Trimming pared 5 bases from V and 2 bases from J, leaving 11 bases between. The CDR3 DNA is TGTGCCAGCAGCCTCCCAGGGCACACAGATACGCAGTATTTT. This gives the protein CASSLPGHTDTQYF.

This clonotype has only a few counts. This chain links TRBV4-3 with TRBJ2-1, with a tentative D call TRBD2 (7 bases). The CDR3 is 13 residues long. V was trimmed by 1 base and J by 8 bases, leaving 9 bases between them. Germline V gene data show CDR1 as LGHNA and CDR2 as YSLEER. For the CDR3, the DNA is TGCGCCAGCAGCCAAGCGGGGGGCGATGAGCAGTTCTTC. Translation: CASSQAGGDEQFF.

This clonotype was recorded a few times. The CDR3 protein is CASRSPSPGTGVRDTEAFF. The CDR3 bases are TGTGCAAGTCGCTCCCCTTCTCCCGGGACAGGGGTTCGGGACACTGAAGCTTTCTTT. The chain has TRBV12-2 and TRBJ1-1; TRBD1, the table's D call, was not compared with the DNA. TRBV12-2 is a recognized pseudogene. The CDR3 runs 19 residues.

A few counts support this clonotype. The CDR3 loop reads CASRSGSYNEQFF. The CDR3 nucleotides are TGTGCCAGCAGGTCAGGGTCCTACAATGAGCAGTTCTTC. The rearrangement links TRBV28 to TRBJ2-1, with D possibly being TRBD1 (5 bases). Trimming left V 6 bases short and J 1 base short, with 7 bases between. This CDR3 is 13 amino acids long. The germline V gene has CDR1 MDHEN and CDR2 SYDVKM.

The chain links TRBV5-4 to TRBJ2-3; 10 bases line up with TRBD2. The V and J ends lost 4 bases and 5 bases, in that order; junction bases with no gene match: 10. Per germline, CDR1 SGHNT and CDR2 YYREEE (reference sequence). This CDR3 spans 16 amino acids. The CDR3 protein is CASSRLSGGVVDTQYF. The CDR3 DNA reads TGTGCCAGCAGCCGTCTCAGCGGGGGGGTCGTAGATACGCAGTATTTT.

This chain joins TRBV12-3 or TRBV12-4 and TRBJ2-1; a weak D match, TRBD1 (6 bases). This CDR3 contains 15 residues. V dropped 7 bases and J dropped 2 bases, with 15 bases sitting between them. The CDR3 sequence: CASILAGATYNEQFF. The CDR3 bases are TGTGCCAGCATCCTTGCAGGGGCGACCTACAATGAGCAGTTCTTC.